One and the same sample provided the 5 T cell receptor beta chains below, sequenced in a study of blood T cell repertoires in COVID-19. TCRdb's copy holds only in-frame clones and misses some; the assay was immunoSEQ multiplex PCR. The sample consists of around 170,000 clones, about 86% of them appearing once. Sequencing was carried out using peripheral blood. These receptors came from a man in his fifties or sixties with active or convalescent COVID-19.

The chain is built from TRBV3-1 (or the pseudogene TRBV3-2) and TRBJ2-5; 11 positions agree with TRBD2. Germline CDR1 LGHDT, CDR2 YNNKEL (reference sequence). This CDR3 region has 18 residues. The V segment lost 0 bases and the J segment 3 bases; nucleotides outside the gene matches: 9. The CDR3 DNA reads TGTGCCAGCAGCCAAGATAAGGGGTCTAGCGGGAGGAAAGAGACCCAGTACTTC. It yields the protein CASSQDKGSSGRKETQYF.

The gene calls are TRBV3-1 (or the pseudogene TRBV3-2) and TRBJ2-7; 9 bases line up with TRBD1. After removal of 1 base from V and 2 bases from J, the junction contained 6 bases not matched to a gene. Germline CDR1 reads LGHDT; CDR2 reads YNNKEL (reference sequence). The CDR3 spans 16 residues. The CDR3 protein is CASSQGTGANTYEQYF. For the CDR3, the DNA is TGTGCCAGCAGCCAAGGGACAGGGGCAAACACCTACGAGCAGTACTTC.

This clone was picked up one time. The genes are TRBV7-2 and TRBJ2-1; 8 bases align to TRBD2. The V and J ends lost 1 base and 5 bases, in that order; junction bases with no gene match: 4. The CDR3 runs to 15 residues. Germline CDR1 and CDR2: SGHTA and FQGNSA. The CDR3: CASSLDGLANNEQFF. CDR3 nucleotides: TGTGCCAGCAGCTTAGACGGACTAGCTAACAATGAGCAGTTCTTC.

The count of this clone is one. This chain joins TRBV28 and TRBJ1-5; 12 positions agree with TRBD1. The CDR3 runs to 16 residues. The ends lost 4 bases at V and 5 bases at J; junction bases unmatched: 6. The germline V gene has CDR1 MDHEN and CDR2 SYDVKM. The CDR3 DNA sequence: TGTGCCAGCAGTTCCGGGACAGGGGGCGCGGATCAGCCCCAGCATTTT. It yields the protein CASSSGTGGADQPQHF.

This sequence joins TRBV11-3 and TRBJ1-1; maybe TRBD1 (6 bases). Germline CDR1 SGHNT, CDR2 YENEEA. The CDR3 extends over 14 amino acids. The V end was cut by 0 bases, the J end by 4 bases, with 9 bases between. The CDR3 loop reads CASSLDRGSTEAFF. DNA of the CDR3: TGTGCCAGCAGCTTAGATAGGGGGAGCACTGAAGCTTTCTTT.